Listed below are T cell receptor beta chains from one sample, sequenced in a study of cytomegalovirus exposure and HLA in healthy donors. Assay used: immunoSEQ multiplex PCR; TCRdb lists only in-frame clones, some missing. The sample holds about 200,000 clones, around four fifths seen once. The sample consisted of PBMCs. These receptors originate from a man aged 40-55 years in good health and CMV-seropositive. The conserved cysteine and the conserved F or W are not part of the CDR3 here. The size of a clone is reported for some rows only, either as once, few or many, or as a class for expanded clones.

j_call clone_size cdr3_length v_call cdr3_aa
TRBJ2-5 - 13 TRBV14 ASSPGQGRWETQY
TRBJ1-5 few 13 TRBV4-2 ASSQVWDIDQPQH
TRBJ2-7 - 11 TRBV29-1 SVESGLKYEQY
TRBJ2-1 - 16 TRBV1 TSSLGTSGRKSPNEQF
TRBJ1-1 - 12 TRBV7-2 ASSPRQENTEAF
TRBJ2-5 - 12 TRBV29-1 SVVGEVVGETQY
TRBJ1-1 - 14 TRBV14 ASSQAIGRGNTEAF
TRBJ1-4 - 13 TRBV6-1 ASRDDRGFGEKLF
TRBJ2-5 - 11 TRBV2 AVDLGGRETQY
TRBJ2-3 - 16 TRBV5-5 ASSFLPLSRTSTDTQY
TRBJ2-6 - 11 TRBV12-5 ASARSGANVLT
TRBJ2-1 - 12 TRBV19 ASSSRGGDGEQF
- - 12 TRBV2 ASSEAGGRYEQY
TRBJ1-6 - 15 TRBV9 ASSEGEKVRIHSPLH
TRBJ2-5 - 13 TRBV6-5 ASSLSSGSGETQY
TRBJ1-6 few 12 TRBV28 ATVETGRNSPLH
TRBJ2-7 few 12 TRBV5-1 ASSLAGDSYEQY
TRBJ1-5 - 16 TRBV28 ASSLGAGARNSNQPQH
TRBJ2-1 - 12 TRBV29-1 SVFGTGGYNEQF
TRBJ1-3 - 13 TRBV28 ASSLTVNIGNTIY
TRBJ1-2 - 11 TRBV25-1 ASSEYPPYGYT
TRBJ2-1 - 11 TRBV5-6 ASSLTGRDEQF
TRBJ1-4 - 11 TRBV28 ASTPGGTEKLF
TRBJ2-1 - 14 TRBV7-6 ASSLAEASGSNEQF
TRBJ2-7 - 8 TRBV2 ASSLVEQY
TRBJ2-7 - 13 TRBV11-2 ASSLERVRGYEQY
TRBJ2-7 - 11 TRBV28 ASSPAGGLEQY
TRBJ2-6 - 14 TRBV9 ASSSRSGSGANVLT
TRBJ1-5 - 10 TRBV29-1 SAGKGNQPQH
TRBJ2-3 - 8 TRBV6-1 AGGRGTQY
TRBJ2-1 - 14 TRBV19 ASSIVRTSGYNEQF
TRBJ2-1 - 13 TRBV12-5 ASAGTGGSYNEQF
TRBJ1-1 - 13 TRBV19 ASSIGGTDNTEAF
TRBJ2-4 - 14 TRBV9 ASSAPLQGAENSQY
TRBJ2-3 - 12 TRBV10-3 AIRGLSSTDTQY
TRBJ1-1 few 12 TRBV2 ASRSLGGGTEAF
TRBJ2-1 - 11 TRBV28 ASGGTPVDEQF